Shown below are 11 T cell receptor beta chains from a single sample sequenced in a study of read filtering for tumor transcriptome and immune sequencing. The library was built from roughly 400 ng RNA with molecular barcoded adaptors for alpha/delta and beta/gamma chains. Using its own MiXCR run on the reads, TCRdb lists one record per CDR3 protein. The data hold roughly 130,000 distinct CDR3 sequences, with roughly 13% observed a single time. The sample taken for sequencing was a population of CD138-negative cells sorted from bone marrow. These receptor sequences come from a donor at least 40 years old with multiple myeloma.

V is TRBV6-6 and J is TRBJ2-4; 9 bases agree with TRBD2. The CDR3 has 17 amino acids. The V gene end was trimmed by 3 bases and the J gene end by 2 bases; junction bases not matched to a gene: 8. Germline CDR1 reads MNHNY; CDR2 reads SVGAGI (reference sequence). In DNA form, the CDR3 reads TGTGCCAGCAGTTATTACGCGGGAGGGGTGTCCAAAAACATTCAGTACTTC. This translates into CASSYYAGGVSKNIQYF.

The sample holds a few counts of this clonotype. The chain is built from TRBV6-5 and TRBJ2-7, with 10 bases that match TRBD1. Germline V CDR1 and CDR2: MNHEY, SVGAGI. CDR3 length: 15 residues. V shed 5 bases and J 4 bases; nucleotides not matched to a gene: 8. Here the CDR3 DNA reads TGTGCCAGCAGTGGCCGGGACAGGGGAGGATACGAGCAGTACTTC. Protein: CASSGRDRGGYEQYF.

This clonotype was seen at least ten times. The V call is TRBV19, the J call TRBJ2-1; D is possibly TRBD2 (6 bases). This CDR3 has 17 residues. CDR1 and CDR2 (germline): LNHDA, SQIVND (reference sequence). V was pared by 3 bases and J by 5 bases, with 20 bases between. The DNA for the CDR3 is TGTGCCAGTAGTATCCCAGGCGGGGTTCCCGGGCACAATGAGCAGTTCTTC. Protein product: CASSIPGGVPGHNEQFF.

The rearrangement uses TRBV10-1 and TRBJ2-5, with TRBD2 as a possible D gene (5 bases). The CDR3 loop spans 13 amino acids. The germline V and J ends were trimmed by 4 bases and 7 bases, with 13 bases remaining between them. Germline V CDR1 and CDR2: WNHNN, SYGVQD (reference sequence). The CDR3 region has the DNA TGCGCCAGCAGTGGGACTCCCGGCGGGACCCAGTACTTC. Protein sequence: CASSGTPGGTQYF.

As to this clonotype: This is likely an artifact of a read error, given a far larger clone one base away. V usage is TRBV7-2 and J usage is TRBJ2-1; the match to TRBD1 covers 10 bases. The CDR3 is 19 amino acids. The V segment lost 6 bases and the J segment 4 bases; nucleotides outside the gene matches: 18. Looked up from germline, CDR1 is SGHTA and CDR2 is FQGNSA. The CDR3 DNA sequence: TGTGCCAGCAGACTAGTACGGAGCAGAGGACAGGGGGGTTACAATGAGCAGTTCTTC. This encodes CASRLVRSRGQGGYNEQFF.

This clonotype occurred many times. V is TRBV2 and J is TRBJ2-6; D remains unclear. CDR3 size: 16 residues. Germline values: CDR1 SNHLY, CDR2 FYNNEI. Trimming took off 6 bases at V and 0 bases at J, with 12 bases between the two ends. The CDR3 protein is CASRTFRSSGANVLTF. The DNA of the CDR3 is TGTGCCAGCAGGACATTTCGAAGCTCTGGGGCCAACGTCCTGACTTTC. Full variable domain (rest looked up from reference TRBV2 and TRBJ2-6): EPEVTQTPSHQVTQMGQEVILRCVPISNHLYFYWYRQILGQKVEFLVSFYNNEISEKSEIFDDQFSVERPDGSNFTLKIRSTKLEDSAMYFCASRTFRSSGANVLTFGAGSRLTVL.

In its sample, this clonotype was seen many times. The chain couples TRBV7-9 to TRBJ1-5; the D gene is possibly TRBD1 (5 bases). This CDR3 is 16 amino acids long. Germline V gives CDR1 SEHNR, CDR2 FQNEAQ (reference sequence). V lost 5 bases to trimming and J lost 2 bases, with 16 bases between them. In DNA form, the CDR3 reads TGTGCCAGCAGCCTGGGCTGGGGCGGGCGCAATCAGCCCCAGCATTTT. Its protein is CASSLGWGGRNQPQHF.

Concerning this clonotype itself: A much larger clone differs by one base, so this may be a read error. The chain is built from TRBV5-1 and TRBJ2-7, with TRBD1 matching 9 bases. CDR1 and CDR2 from the germline V gene are SGHRS and YFSETQ. CDR3 length equals 14 residues. The CDR3 loop reads CARSFSGQGSEQYF. Here the CDR3 DNA reads TGCGCCCGCAGCTTTTCGGGACAGGGTTCCGAGCAGTACTTC.

This clonotype came up many times. The chain joins TRBV28 to TRBJ2-3; 8 positions match TRBD2. The V gene's germline CDR1 is MDHEN and CDR2 SYDVKM. V dropped 4 bases and J dropped 0; count of bases not matched to a gene: 3. This CDR3 has 15 amino acids. In nucleotides, the CDR3 is TGTGCCAGCAGTTCAGCGGGGGTTAGCACAGATACGCAGTATTTT. Translating it yields CASSSAGVSTDTQYF.

This clonotype was recorded at least ten times. This rearrangement joins TRBV10-3 to TRBJ1-1; D is undetermined. Trimming cost V 7 bases and J 4 bases, with 10 bases left between them. There are 12 residues in the CDR3. Germline lookup yields CDR1 ENHRY and CDR2 SYGVKD. CDR3 sequence: CAIKGLGTEAFF. The CDR3 coding sequence is TGTGCCATCAAAGGGCTTGGCACTGAAGCTTTCTTT.

This clonotype has ten or more counts. V is TRBV6-1 and J is TRBJ2-1; TRBD2 agrees at 8 bases. The CDR3 sequence is 16 residues long. Germline assignment: CDR1 MNHNS and CDR2 SASEGT. V gave up 6 bases and J gave up 0 bases; unmatched junction bases: 7. The CDR3 DNA is TGTGCCAGCAGCGGTAGCGGGAAAACCTCCTACAATGAGCAGTTCTTC. Residues: CASSGSGKTSYNEQFF.